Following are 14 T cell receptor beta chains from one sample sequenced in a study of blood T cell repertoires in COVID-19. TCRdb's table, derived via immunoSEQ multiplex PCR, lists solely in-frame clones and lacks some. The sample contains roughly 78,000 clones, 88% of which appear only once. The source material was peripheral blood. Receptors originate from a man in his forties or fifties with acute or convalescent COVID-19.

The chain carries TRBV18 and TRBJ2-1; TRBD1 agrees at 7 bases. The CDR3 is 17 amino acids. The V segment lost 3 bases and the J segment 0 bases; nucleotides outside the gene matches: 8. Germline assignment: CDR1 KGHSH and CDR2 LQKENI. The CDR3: CASSPSDRASSYNEQFF. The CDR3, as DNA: TGTGCCAGCTCACCCTCCGACAGGGCGAGCTCCTACAATGAGCAGTTCTTC.

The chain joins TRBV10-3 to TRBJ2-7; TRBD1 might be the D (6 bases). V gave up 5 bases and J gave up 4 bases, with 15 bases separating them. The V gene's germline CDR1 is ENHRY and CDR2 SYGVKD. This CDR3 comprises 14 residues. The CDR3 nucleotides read TGTGCCATCAGTCCATACAGGGAAAAATACGAGCAGTACTTC. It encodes CAISPYREKYEQYF.

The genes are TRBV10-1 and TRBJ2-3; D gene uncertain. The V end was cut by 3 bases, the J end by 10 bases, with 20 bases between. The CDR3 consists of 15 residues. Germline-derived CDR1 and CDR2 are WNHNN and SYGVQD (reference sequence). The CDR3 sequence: CASSDEVVRYGAQYF. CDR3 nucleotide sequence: TGCGCCAGCAGTGATGAGGTGGTCCGGTACGGAGCGCAGTATTTT.

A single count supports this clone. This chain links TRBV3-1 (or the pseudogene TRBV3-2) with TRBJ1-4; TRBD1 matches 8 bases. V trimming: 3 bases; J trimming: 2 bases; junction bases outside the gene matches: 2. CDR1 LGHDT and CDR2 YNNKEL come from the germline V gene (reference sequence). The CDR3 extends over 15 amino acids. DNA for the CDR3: TGTGCCAGCAGCCAGGACAGGGTGACTAATGAAAAACTGTTTTTT. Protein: CASSQDRVTNEKLFF.

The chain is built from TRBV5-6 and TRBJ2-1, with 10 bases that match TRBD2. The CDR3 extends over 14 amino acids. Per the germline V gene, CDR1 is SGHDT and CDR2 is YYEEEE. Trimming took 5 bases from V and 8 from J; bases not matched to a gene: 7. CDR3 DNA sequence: TGTGCCAGCAGGCTAGGACTAGCGGCCGATGAGCAGTTCTTC. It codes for CASRLGLAADEQFF.

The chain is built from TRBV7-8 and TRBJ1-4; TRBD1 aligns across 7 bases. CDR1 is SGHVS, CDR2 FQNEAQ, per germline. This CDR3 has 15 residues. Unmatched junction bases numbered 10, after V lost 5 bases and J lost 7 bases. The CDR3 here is CASSPTGAEVEKLFF. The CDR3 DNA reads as TGTGCCAGCAGCCCTACAGGGGCCGAGGTTGAAAAACTGTTTTTT.

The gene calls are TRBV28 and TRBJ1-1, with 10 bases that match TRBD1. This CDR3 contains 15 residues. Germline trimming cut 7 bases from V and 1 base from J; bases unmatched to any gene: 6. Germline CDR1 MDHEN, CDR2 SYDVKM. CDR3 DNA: TGTGCCAGCACCAACTGGGACAGGGGGAACACTGAAGCTTTCTTT. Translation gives CASTNWDRGNTEAFF.

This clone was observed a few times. CDR3 sequence: CASSQGQGYQPQHF. The CDR3, as DNA: TGTGCCAGCAGCCAGGGACAGGGATATCAGCCCCAGCATTTT. V usage is TRBV3-1 (or the pseudogene TRBV3-2) and J usage is TRBJ1-5; TRBD1 agrees at 9 bases. Germline assignment: CDR1 LGHDT and CDR2 YNNKEL (reference sequence). Trimming removed 3 bases from V and 5 bases from J; junction bases left unmatched: 2. The CDR3 covers 14 residues.

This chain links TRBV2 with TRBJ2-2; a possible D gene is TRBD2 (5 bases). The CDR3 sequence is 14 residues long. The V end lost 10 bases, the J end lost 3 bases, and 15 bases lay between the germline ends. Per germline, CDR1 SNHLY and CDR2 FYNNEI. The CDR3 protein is CATRERWDTGELFF. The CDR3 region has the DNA TGTGCCACGAGGGAGCGGTGGGACACCGGGGAGCTGTTTTTT. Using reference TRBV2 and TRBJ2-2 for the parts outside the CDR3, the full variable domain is EPEVTQTPSHQVTQMGQEVILRCVPISNHLYFYWYRQILGQKVEFLVSFYNNEISEKSEIFDDQFSVERPDGSNFTLKIRSTKLEDSAMYFCATRERWDTGELFFGEGSRLTVL.

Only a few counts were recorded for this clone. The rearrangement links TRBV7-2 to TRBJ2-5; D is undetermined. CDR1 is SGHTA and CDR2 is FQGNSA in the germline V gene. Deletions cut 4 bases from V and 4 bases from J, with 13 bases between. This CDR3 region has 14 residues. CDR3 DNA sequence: TGTGCCAGCAGCTCCTACCTTGCTGGAGAGACCCAGTACTTC. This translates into CASSSYLAGETQYF.

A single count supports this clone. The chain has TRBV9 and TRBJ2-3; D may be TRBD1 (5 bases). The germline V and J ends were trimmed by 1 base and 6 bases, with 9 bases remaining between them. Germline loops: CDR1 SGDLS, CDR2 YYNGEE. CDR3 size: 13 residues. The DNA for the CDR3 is TGTGCCAGCAGCGTATACAGGTCCGATACGCAGTATTTT. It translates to CASSVYRSDTQYF.

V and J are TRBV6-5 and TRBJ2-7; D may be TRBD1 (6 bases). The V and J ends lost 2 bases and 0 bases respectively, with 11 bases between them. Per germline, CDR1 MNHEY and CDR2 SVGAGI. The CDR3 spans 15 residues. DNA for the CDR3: TGTGCCAGCAGTTACCGCCCGACAGGCTCCTACGAGCAGTACTTC. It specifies CASSYRPTGSYEQYF.

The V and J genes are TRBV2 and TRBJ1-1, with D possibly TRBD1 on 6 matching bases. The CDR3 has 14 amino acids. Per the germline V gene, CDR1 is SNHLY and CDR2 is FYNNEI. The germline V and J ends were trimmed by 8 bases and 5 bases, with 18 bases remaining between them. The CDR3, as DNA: TGTGCCAGCCGAATACAGGGTGCCCTTACTGAAGCTTTCTTT. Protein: CASRIQGALTEAFF.

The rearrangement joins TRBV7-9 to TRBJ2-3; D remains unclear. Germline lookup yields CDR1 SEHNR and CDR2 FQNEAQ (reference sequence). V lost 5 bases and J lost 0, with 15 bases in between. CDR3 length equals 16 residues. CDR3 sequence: CASSPSHVTSTDTQYF. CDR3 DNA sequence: TGTGCCAGCAGCCCCTCCCACGTTACTAGCACAGATACGCAGTATTTT.